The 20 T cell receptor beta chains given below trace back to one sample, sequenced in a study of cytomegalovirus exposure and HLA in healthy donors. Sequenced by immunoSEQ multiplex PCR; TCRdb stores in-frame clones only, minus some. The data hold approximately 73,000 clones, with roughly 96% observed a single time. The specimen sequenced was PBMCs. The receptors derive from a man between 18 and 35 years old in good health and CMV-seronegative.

In DNA, the CDR3 is TGTGCCAGCAGCCGATCTAGAGGGGGAAACACCGGGGAGCTGTTTTTT. It yields the protein CASSRSRGGNTGELFF. The J gene is TRBJ2-2, the V gene TRBV7-2; D is perhaps TRBD1 (6 bases). Germline CDR1 and CDR2: SGHTA and FQGNSA. There are 16 residues in the CDR3. V gave up 5 bases and J gave up 2 bases, with 15 bases separating them.

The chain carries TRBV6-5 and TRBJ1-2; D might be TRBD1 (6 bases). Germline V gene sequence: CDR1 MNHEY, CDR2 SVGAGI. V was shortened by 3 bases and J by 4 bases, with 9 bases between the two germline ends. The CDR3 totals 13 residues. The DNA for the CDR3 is TGTGCCAGCAGTTATGGGGGCCTCTATGGCTACACCTTC. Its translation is CASSYGGLYGYTF.

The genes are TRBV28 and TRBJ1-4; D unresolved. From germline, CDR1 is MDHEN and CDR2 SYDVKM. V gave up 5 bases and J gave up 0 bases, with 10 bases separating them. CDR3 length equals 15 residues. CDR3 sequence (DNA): TGTGCCAGCAGTCCCCTCCCCGCAACTAATGAAAAACTGTTTTTT. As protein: CASSPLPATNEKLFF.

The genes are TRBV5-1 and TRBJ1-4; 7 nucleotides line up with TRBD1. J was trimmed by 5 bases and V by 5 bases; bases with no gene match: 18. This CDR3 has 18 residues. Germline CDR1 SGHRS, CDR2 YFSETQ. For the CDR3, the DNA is TGCGCCAGCAGTCGACCGGGACAGCACCAACGCCTGAATGAAAAACTGTTTTTT. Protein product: CASSRPGQHQRLNEKLFF.

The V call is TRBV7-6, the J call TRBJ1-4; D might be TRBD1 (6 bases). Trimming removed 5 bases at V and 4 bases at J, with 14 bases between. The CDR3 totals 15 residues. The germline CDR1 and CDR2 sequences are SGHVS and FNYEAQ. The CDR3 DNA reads TGTGCCAGCAGCCCATATACAGGGAATAATGAAAAACTGTTTTTT. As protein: CASSPYTGNNEKLFF. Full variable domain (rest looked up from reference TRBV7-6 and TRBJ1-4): GAGVSQSPRYKVTKRGQDVALRCDPISGHVSLYWYRQALGQGPEFLTYFNYEAQQDKSGLPNDRFSAERPEGSISTLTIQRTEQRDSAMYRCASSPYTGNNEKLFFGSGTQLSVL.

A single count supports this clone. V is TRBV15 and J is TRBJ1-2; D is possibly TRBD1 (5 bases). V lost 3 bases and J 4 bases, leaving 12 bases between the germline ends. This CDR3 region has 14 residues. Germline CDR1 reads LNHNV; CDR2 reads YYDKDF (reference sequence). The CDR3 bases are TGTGCCACCAGCAGGCAAACAGGATCCTATGGCTACACCTTC. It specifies CATSRQTGSYGYTF. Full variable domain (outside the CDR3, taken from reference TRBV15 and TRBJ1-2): DAMVIQNPRYQVTQFGKPVTLSCSQTLNHNVMYWYQQKSSQAPKLLFHYYDKDFNNEADTPDNFQSRRPNTSFCFLDIRSPGLGDTAMYLCATSRQTGSYGYTFGSGTRLTVV.

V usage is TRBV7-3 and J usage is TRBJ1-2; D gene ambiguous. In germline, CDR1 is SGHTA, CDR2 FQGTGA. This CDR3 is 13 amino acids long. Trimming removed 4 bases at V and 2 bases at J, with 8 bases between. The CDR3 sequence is CASSSGTNYGYTF. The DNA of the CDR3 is TGTGCCAGCAGCTCAGGAACAAACTATGGCTACACCTTC.

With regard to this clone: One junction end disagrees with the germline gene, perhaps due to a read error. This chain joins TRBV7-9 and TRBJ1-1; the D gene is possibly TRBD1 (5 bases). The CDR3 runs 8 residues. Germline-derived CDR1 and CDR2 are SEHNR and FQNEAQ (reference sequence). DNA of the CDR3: TGTGCCATTCAGGGCACCGACTTT. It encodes CAIQGTDF.

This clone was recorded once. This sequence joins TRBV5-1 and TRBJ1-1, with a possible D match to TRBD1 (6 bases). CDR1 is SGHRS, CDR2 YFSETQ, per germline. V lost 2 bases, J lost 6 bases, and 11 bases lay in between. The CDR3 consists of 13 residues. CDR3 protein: CASSFTGIAEAFF. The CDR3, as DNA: TGCGCCAGCAGCTTTACAGGGATTGCTGAAGCTTTCTTT.

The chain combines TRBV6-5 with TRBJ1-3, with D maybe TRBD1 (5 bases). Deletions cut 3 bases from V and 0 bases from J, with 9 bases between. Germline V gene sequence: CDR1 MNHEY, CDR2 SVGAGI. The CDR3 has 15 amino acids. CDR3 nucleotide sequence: TGTGCCAGCAGTTATTGGGACTCCTCTGGAAACACCATATATTTT. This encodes CASSYWDSSGNTIYF.

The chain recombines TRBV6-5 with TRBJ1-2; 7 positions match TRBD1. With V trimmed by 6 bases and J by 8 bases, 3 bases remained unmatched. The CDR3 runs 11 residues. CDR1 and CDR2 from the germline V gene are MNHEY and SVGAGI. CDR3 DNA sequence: TGTGCCAGCAGCCAAGGGGGCGGCTACACCTTC. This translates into CASSQGGGYTF.

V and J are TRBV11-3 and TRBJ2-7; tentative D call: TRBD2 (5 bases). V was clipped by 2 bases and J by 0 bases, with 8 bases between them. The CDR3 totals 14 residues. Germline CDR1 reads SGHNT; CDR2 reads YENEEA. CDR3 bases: TGTGCCAGCAGCTTAAAAGGGAGCTCCTACGAGCAGTACTTC. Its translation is CASSLKGSSYEQYF. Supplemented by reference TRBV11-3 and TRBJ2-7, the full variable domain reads EAGVVQSPRYKIIEKKQPVAFWCNPISGHNTLYWYLQNLGQGPELLIRYENEEAVDDSQLPKDRFSAERLKGVDSTLKIQPAELGDSAVYLCASSLKGSSYEQYFGPGTRLTVT.

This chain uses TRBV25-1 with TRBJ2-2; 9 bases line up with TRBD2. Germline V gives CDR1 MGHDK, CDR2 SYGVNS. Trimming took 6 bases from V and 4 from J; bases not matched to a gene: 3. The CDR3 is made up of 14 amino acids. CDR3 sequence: CASSQRGVTGELFF. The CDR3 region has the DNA TGTGCCAGCAGCCAGCGGGGGGTCACCGGGGAGCTGTTTTTT.

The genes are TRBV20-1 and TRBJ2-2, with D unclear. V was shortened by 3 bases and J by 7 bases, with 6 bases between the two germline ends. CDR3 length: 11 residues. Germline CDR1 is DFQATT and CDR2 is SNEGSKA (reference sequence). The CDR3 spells CSARGDGELFF. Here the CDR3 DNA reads TGCAGTGCTAGGGGCGACGGGGAGCTGTTTTTT.

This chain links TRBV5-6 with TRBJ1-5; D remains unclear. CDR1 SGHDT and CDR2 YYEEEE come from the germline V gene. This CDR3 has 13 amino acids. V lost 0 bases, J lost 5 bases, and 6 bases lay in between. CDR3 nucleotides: TGTGCCAGCAGCTTGGGAGGGTATCAGCCCCAGCATTTT. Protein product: CASSLGGYQPQHF.

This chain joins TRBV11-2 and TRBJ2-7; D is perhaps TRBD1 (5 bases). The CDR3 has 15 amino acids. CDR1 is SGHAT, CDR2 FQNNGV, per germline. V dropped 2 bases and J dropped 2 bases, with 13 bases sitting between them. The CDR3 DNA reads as TGTGCCAGCAGCTTATCCAGGCAGGGCGCCTACGAGCAGTACTTC. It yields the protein CASSLSRQGAYEQYF.

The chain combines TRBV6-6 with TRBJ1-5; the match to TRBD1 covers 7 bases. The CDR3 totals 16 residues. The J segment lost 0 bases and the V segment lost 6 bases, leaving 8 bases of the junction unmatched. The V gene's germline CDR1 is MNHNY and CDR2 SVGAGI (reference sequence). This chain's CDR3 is CASRPPGQISNQPQHF. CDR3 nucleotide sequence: TGTGCCAGCAGGCCTCCGGGACAGATTAGCAATCAGCCCCAGCATTTT.

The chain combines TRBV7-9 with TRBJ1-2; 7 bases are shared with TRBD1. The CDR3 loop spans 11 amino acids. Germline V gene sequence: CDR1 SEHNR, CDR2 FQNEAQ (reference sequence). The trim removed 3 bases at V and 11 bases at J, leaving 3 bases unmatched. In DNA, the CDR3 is TGTGCCAGCAGCTTCGGGACAGCTTACACCTTC. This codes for CASSFGTAYTF.

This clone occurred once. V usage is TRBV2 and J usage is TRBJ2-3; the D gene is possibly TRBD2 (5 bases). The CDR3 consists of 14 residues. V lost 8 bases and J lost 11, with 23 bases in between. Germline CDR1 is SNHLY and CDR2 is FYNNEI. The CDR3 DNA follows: TGTGCCAGCCGATTTCCTCGGACTGGCTCTTGGCAGTATTTT. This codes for CASRFPRTGSWQYF.

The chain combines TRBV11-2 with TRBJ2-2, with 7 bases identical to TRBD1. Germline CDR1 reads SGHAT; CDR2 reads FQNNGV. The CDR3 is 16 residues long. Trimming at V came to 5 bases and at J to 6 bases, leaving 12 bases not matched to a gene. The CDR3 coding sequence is TGTGCCAGCAGCCCCCAGACAGGGTTGACCCCCGGGGAGCTGTTTTTT. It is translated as CASSPQTGLTPGELFF. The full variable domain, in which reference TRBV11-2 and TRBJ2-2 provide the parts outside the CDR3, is EAGVAQSPRYKIIEKRQSVAFWCNPISGHATLYWYQQILGQGPKLLIQFQNNGVVDDSQLPKDRFSAERLKGVDSTLKIQPAKLEDSAVYLCASSPQTGLTPGELFFGEGSRLTVL.